Reported below is one T cell receptor (beta chain). Assay used: immunoSEQ multiplex PCR; TCRdb lists only in-frame clones, some missing. The table lists about 87,000 clones, 84% of them singletons. The data were obtained in a study of PD-L1 blockade in urothelial cancer. Overall study: Males with urothelial cancer arising in the bladder constituted about nine tenths of the roughly 30 patients. Researchers looked at the blood 3 weeks (second dose) and 6 weeks after treatment began. Each blood sample yielded a median of approximately 140,000 T cells.

Time point given: pretreatment peripheral blood. Patients' urothelial carcinoma was locally advanced or metastatic. Trimming pared 3 bases from V and 1 base from J, leaving 19 bases between. CDR1 and CDR2 (germline): GTSNPN, SVGIG (reference sequence). The CDR3 length is 16 residues. The TCR originated in a man aged 55-75 years with urothelial cancer. V gene TRBV30 combines with J gene TRBJ2-7; a weak D match, TRBD2 (6 bases). The starting material was PBMCs, obtained around atezolizumab (anti-PD-L1) treatment. The CDR3 DNA reads as TGTGCCTGGAGGAGGAGGGAAACTTACCCATCCTACGAGCAGTACTTC. It is translated as CAWRRRETYPSYEQYF.